This is a list of T cell receptor beta chains from one sample in a study. Clones were sequenced by immunoSEQ multiplex PCR, and TCRdb holds only the in-frame ones, with some missing. The sample lists about 68,000 clones, around 93% occurring once. Material: PBMCs. The receptors come from a man aged 35 to 55 with rheumatoid arthritis. CDR3s include the opening cysteine and the closing phenylalanine or tryptophan. The D gene is left open where the match is weak. A clone size is listed for some rows: how often the clone was seen (once, few, many), or a class if it is expanded.

cdr3_aa cdr3_nt d_call v_call clone_size j_call
CASSSRAQNTEAFF TGTGCCAGCAGTTCCCGGGCCCAGAACACTGAAGCTTTCTTT . TRBV6-5 . TRBJ1-1
CASSTYRATYGYTF TGTGCCAGCAGCACGTACCGGGCTACCTATGGCTACACCTTC . TRBV11-2 once TRBJ1-2
CASRVAPGANVLTF TGTGCCAGCAGGGTCGCGCCTGGGGCCAACGTCCTGACTTTC . TRBV6-5 . TRBJ2-6
CASSPGLAGPSYNEQFF TGTGCCAGCAGCCCAGGACTAGCGGGGCCATCCTACAATGAGCAGTTCTTC TRBD2 TRBV5-4 . TRBJ2-1
CASSLNRPPYEQYF TGTGCCAGCAGCTTAAACAGGCCCCCCTACGAGCAGTACTTC . TRBV7-2 . TRBJ2-7
CANTTGRNPEQYF TGCGCCAACACGACAGGGCGAAATCCCGAGCAGTACTTC TRBD1 TRBV10-1 . TRBJ2-7
CASSIRDSNQPQHF TGTGCCAGCAGCATACGGGATAGCAATCAGCCCCAGCATTTT . TRBV5-8 . TRBJ1-5
CASSFGRESQPQHF TGTGCCAGCAGTTTTGGCAGGGAAAGCCAGCCCCAGCATTTT . TRBV6-2/TRBV6-3 . TRBJ1-5
CASSLKEGSYEQYF TGTGCCAGCAGCTTAAAAGAGGGGTCCTACGAGCAGTACTTC . TRBV7-9 . TRBJ2-7
CASSFGGSASNYGYTF TGTGCCAGCAGCTTCGGGGGTAGTGCCTCTAACTATGGCTACACCTTC . TRBV11-2 . TRBJ1-2
CASSSTGNQPQHF TGTGCCAGCAGTTCTACTGGCAATCAGCCCCAGCATTTT . TRBV12-3/TRBV12-4 . TRBJ1-5
CASSPGPWADTQYF TGTGCCAGCAGTCCGGGCCCATGGGCAGATACGCAGTATTTT . TRBV27 . TRBJ2-3
CASSRTSGRWDEQFF TGTGCCAGCAGCCGGACTAGCGGGAGGTGGGATGAGCAGTTCTTC TRBD2 TRBV5-5 . TRBJ2-1
CASSIGNTEAFF TGTGCCAGTAGTATCGGGAACACTGAAGCTTTCTTT . TRBV19 . TRBJ1-1
CSVGGTKRLGGELFF TGCAGCGTAGGCGGGACTAAGAGGTTAGGCGGGGAGCTGTTTTTT TRBD2 TRBV29-1 . TRBJ2-2
CASSYRGGGNEKLFF TGTGCCAGCAGTTATAGAGGAGGAGGTAATGAAAAACTGTTTTTT . TRBV27 . TRBJ1-4
CASSDDGPPYEQYF TGTGCCAGCAGTGACGATGGGCCCCCCTACGAGCAGTACTTC . TRBV6-1 . TRBJ2-7
CASSVVGSSAEQFF TGTGCCAGCAGCGTAGTAGGAAGCTCGGCTGAGCAGTTCTTC . TRBV9 . TRBJ2-1
CASNTGAGEQFF TGTGCCAGCAACACCGGGGCAGGCGAGCAGTTCTTC . TRBV3-1/TRBV3-2 . TRBJ2-1
CASSPQGRVAEAFF TGTGCCAGCAGCCCACAGGGTCGGGTCGCTGAAGCTTTCTTT . TRBV7-8 . TRBJ1-1
CASSEFQPQHF TGTGCCAGCAGTGAATTTCAGCCCCAGCATTTT . TRBV6-1 . TRBJ1-5
CASSFLAPNTGELFF TGTGCCAGCAGTTTCTTGGCGCCTAACACCGGGGAGCTGTTTTTT . TRBV28 . TRBJ2-2
CATKGPTTGARTEAFF TGTGCCACGAAGGGACCGACTACAGGGGCGAGAACTGAAGCTTTCTTT TRBD1 TRBV10-3 once TRBJ1-1
CASSPGLEETQYF TGTGCCAGCTCACCGGGACTGGAAGAGACCCAGTACTTC . TRBV18 . TRBJ2-5
CASSGGTGARSNQPQHF TGTGCCAGTAGTGGGGGGACAGGGGCTAGGAGCAATCAGCCCCAGCATTTT TRBD1 TRBV19 . TRBJ1-5
CASSLAEGAQNEQFF TGTGCCAGCAGCCTTGCGGAGGGGGCGCAGAATGAGCAGTTCTTC . TRBV28 . TRBJ2-1
CASSLDGRRTEAFF TGTGCCAGCAGCTTGGATGGGAGGAGGACTGAAGCTTTCTTT . TRBV5-5 . TRBJ1-1
CASSSLGGTSYEQYF TGTGCCAGCAGTTCCCTCGGCGGGACCTCCTACGAGCAGTACTTC . TRBV6-5 once TRBJ2-7
CASSLDSGRNYGYTF TGTGCCAGCAGCTTGGATTCAGGGAGAAACTATGGCTACACCTTC . TRBV5-6 . TRBJ1-2